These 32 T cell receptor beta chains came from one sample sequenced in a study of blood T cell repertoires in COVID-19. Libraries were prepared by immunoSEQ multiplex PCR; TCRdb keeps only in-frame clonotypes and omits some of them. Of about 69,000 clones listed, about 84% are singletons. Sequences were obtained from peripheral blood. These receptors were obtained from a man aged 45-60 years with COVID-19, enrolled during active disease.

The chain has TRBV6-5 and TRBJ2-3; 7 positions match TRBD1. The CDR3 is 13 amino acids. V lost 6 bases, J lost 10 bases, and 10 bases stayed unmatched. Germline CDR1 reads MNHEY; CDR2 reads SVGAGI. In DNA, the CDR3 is TGTGCCAGCAGCCGGGACAGACTCATTCCGCAGTATTTT. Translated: CASSRDRLIPQYF.

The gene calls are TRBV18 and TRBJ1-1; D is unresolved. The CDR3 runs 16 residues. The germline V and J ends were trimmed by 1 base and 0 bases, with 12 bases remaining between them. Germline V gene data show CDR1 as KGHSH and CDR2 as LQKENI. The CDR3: CASSPQGEYMNTEAFF. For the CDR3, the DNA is TGTGCCAGCTCACCACAAGGAGAATACATGAACACTGAAGCTTTCTTT.

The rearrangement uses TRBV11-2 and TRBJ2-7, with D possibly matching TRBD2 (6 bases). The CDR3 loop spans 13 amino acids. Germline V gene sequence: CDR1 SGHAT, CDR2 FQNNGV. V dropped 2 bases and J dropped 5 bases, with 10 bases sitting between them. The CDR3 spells CASSLSPSDEQYF. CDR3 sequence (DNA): TGTGCCAGCAGCTTATCTCCTAGCGACGAGCAGTACTTC.

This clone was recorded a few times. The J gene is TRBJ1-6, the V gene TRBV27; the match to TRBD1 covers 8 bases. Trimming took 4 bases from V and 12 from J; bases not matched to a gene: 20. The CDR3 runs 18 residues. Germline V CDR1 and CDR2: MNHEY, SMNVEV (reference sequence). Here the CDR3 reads CASSWKVPTGARMEPLHF. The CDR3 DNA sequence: TGTGCCAGCAGTTGGAAAGTTCCGACAGGGGCCCGGATGGAACCCCTCCACTTT.

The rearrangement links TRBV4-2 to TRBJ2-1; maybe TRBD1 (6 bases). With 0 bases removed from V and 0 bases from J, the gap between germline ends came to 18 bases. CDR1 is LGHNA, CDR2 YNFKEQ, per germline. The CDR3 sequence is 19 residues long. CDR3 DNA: TGTGCCAGCAGCCAAGATCGGGGACATTTTAGGAGCTCCTACAATGAGCAGTTCTTC. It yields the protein CASSQDRGHFRSSYNEQFF.

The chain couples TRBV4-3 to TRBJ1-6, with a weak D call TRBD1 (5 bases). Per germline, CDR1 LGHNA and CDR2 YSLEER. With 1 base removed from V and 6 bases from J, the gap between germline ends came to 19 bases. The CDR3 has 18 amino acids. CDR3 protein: CASSQAFSFGGGNSPLHF. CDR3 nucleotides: TGCGCCAGCAGCCAAGCTTTTTCGTTCGGGGGAGGTAATTCACCCCTCCACTTT.

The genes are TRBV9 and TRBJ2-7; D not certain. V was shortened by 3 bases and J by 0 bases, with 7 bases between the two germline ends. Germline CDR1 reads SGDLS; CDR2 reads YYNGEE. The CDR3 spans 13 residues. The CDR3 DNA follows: TGTGCCAGCAGCGGAGAGGTCTCCTACGAGCAGTACTTC. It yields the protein CASSGEVSYEQYF.

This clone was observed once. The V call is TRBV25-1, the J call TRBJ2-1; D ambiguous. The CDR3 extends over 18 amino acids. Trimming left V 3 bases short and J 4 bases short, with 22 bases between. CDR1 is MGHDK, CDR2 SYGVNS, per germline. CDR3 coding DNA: TGTGCCAGCAGTGATGGCTTCGACATACCCACCATTTACAATGAGCAGTTCTTC. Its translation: CASSDGFDIPTIYNEQFF. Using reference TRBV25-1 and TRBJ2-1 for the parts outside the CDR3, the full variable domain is EADIYQTPRYLVIGTGKKITLECSQTMGHDKMYWYQQDPGMELHLIHYSYGVNSTEKGDLSSESTVSRIRTEHFPLTLESARPSHTSQYLCASSDGFDIPTIYNEQFFGPGTRLTVL.

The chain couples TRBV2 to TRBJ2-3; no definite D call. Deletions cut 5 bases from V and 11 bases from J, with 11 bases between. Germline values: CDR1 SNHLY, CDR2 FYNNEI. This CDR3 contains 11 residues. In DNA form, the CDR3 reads TGTGCCAGCAGTCCGGAGATCGGGCAGTATTTT. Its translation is CASSPEIGQYF.

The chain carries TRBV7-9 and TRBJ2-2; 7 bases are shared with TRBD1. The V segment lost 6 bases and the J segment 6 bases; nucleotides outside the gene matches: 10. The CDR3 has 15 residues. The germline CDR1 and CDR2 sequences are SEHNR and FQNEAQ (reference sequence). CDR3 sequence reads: CASRQIDRAPGELFF. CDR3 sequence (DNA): TGTGCCAGCAGACAGATTGACAGGGCCCCCGGGGAGCTGTTTTTT.

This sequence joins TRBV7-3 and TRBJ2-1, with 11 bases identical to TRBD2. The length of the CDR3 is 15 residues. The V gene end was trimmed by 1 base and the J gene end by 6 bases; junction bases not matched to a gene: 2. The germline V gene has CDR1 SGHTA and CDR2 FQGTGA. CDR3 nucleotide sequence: TGTGCCAGCAGCTTAATGCTAGCGGGGGGCAATGAGCAGTTCTTC. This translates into CASSLMLAGGNEQFF.

For the CDR3, the DNA is TGTGCCAGCTCACTAGACTTATCCTATAATTCACCCCTCCACTTT. It specifies CASSLDLSYNSPLHF. The chain links TRBV18 to TRBJ1-6; D uncertain. The CDR3 has 15 residues. Germline loops: CDR1 KGHSH, CDR2 LQKENI. V was shortened by 4 bases and J by 1 base, with 8 bases between the two germline ends.

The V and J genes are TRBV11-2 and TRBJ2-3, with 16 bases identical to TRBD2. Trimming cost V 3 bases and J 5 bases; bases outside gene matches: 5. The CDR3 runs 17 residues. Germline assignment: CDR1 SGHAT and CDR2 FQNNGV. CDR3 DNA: TGTGCCAGCAGCTTGGGACTAGCGGGGGGGCGAGTAGATACGCAGTATTTT. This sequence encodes CASSLGLAGGRVDTQYF.

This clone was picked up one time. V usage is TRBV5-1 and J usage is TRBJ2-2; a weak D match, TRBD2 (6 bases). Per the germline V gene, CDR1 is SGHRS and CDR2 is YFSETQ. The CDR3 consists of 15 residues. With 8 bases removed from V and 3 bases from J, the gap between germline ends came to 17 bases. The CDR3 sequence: CASYVGTSDTGELFF. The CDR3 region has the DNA TGCGCCAGTTATGTTGGGACTTCCGACACCGGGGAGCTGTTTTTT.

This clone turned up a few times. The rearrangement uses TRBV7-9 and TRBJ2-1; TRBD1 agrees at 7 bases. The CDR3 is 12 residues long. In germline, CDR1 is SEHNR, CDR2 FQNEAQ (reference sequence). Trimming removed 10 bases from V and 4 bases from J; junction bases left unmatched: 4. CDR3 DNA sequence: TGTGCCACCATGACAGGGTACAATGAGCAGTTCTTC. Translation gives CATMTGYNEQFF.

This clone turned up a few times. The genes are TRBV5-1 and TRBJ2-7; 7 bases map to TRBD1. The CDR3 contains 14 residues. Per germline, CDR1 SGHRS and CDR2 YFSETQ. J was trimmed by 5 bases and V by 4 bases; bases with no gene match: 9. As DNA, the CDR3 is TGCGCCAGCAGCGAAGACCGGGACAGCAACGAGCAGTACTTC. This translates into CASSEDRDSNEQYF.

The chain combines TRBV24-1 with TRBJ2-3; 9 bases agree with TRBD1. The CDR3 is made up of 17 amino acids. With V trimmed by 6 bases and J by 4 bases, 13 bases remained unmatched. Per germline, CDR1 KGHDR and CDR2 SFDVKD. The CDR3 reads CATSSRGTGFSSDTQYF. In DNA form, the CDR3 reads TGTGCCACCAGTTCCCGGGGGACAGGGTTCTCTTCAGATACGCAGTATTTT.

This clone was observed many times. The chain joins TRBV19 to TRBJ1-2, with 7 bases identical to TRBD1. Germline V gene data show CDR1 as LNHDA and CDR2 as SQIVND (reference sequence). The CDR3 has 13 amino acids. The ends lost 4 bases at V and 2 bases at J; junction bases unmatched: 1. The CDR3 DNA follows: TGTGCCAGTAGTAGGGACAGAAACTATGGCTACACCTTC. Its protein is CASSRDRNYGYTF. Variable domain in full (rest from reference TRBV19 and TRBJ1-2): DGGITQSPKYLFRKEGQNVTLSCEQNLNHDAMYWYRQDPGQGLRLIYYSQIVNDFQKGDIAEGYSVSREKKESFPLTVTSAQKNPTAFYLCASSRDRNYGYTFGSGTRLTVV.

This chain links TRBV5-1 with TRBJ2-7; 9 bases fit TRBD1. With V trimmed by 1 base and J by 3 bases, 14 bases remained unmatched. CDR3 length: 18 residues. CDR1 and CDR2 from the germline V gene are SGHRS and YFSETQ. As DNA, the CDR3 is TGCGCCAGCAGCTTGCCGGTATTGGGACAGGGCTTTGTCTACGAGCAGTACTTC. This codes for CASSLPVLGQGFVYEQYF.

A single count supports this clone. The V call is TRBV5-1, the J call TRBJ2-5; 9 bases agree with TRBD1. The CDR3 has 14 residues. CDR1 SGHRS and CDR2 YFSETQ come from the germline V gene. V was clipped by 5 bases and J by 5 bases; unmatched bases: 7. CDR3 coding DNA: TGCGCCAGCAGACCTACAGGGGGCTGGGAGACCCAGTACTTC. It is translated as CASRPTGGWETQYF.

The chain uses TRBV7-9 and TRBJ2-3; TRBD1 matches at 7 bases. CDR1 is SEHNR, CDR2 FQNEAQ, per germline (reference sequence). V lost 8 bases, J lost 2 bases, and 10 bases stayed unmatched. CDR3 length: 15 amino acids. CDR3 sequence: CASGYSGTVTDTQYF. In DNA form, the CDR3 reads TGTGCCAGCGGCTACTCGGGGACAGTCACAGATACGCAGTATTTT.

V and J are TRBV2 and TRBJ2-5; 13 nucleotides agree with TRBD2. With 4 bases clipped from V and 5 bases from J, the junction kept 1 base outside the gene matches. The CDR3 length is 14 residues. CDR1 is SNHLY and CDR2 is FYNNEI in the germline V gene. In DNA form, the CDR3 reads TGTGCCAGCAGTGGGGGACTAGCGGGGGAGACCCAGTACTTC. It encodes CASSGGLAGETQYF. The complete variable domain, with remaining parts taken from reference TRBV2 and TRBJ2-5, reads EPEVTQTPSHQVTQMGQEVILRCVPISNHLYFYWYRQILGQKVEFLVSFYNNEISEKSEIFDDQFSVERPDGSNFTLKIRSTKLEDSAMYFCASSGGLAGETQYFGPGTRLLVL.

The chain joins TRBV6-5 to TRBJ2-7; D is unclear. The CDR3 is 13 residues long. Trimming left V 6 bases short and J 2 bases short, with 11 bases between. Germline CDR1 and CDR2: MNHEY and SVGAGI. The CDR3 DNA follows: TGTGCCAGCAGGACTGTGGCTACCTACGAGCAGTACTTC. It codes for CASRTVATYEQYF.

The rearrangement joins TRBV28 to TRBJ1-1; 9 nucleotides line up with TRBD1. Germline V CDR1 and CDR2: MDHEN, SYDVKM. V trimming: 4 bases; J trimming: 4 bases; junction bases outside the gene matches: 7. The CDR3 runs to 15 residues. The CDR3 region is CASSSIGTGSTEAFF. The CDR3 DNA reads TGTGCCAGCAGTTCTATCGGGACAGGGTCCACTGAAGCTTTCTTT.

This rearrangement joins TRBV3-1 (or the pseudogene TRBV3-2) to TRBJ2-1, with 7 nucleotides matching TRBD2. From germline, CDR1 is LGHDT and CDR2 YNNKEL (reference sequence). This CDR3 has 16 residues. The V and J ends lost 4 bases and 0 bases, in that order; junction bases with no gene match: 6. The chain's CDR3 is CASSLGLPYSYNEQFF. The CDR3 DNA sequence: TGTGCCAGCAGCCTGGGACTACCCTACTCCTACAATGAGCAGTTCTTC.

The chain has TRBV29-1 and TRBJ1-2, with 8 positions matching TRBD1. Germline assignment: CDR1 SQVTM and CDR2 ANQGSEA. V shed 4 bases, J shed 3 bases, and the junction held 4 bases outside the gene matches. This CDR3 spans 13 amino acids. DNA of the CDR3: TGCAGCGTTGGGACAGGGATGGACTATGGCTACACCTTC. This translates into CSVGTGMDYGYTF.

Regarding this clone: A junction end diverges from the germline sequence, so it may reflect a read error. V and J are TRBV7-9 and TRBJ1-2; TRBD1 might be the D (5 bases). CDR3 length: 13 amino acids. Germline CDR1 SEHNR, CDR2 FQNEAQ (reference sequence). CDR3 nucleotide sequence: TGTGCCAGTAATACCCCGGACACTGGACGGACAATCTTC. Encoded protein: CASNTPDTGRTIF.

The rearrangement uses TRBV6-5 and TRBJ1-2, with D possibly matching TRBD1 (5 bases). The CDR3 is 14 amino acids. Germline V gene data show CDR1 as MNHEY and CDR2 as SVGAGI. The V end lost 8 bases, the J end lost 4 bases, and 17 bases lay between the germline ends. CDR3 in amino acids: CASFGDSPAYGYTF. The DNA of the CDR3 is TGTGCCAGCTTTGGGGACTCCCCGGCCTATGGCTACACCTTC.

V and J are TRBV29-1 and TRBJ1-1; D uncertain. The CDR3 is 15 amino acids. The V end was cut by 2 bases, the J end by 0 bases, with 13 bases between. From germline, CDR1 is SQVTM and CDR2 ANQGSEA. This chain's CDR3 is CSVESKLKLNTEAFF. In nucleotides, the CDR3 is TGCAGCGTTGAATCAAAACTAAAACTGAACACTGAAGCTTTCTTT.

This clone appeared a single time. The CDR3 here is CATSDLGDNEQFF. Here the CDR3 DNA reads TGTGCCACCAGTGATCTCGGGGACAATGAGCAGTTCTTC. The gene calls are TRBV24-1 and TRBJ2-1; D might be TRBD2 (5 bases). The CDR3 length is 13 residues. Between the trimmed V and J ends, which lost 3 bases and 5 bases, there was a span of 7 bases. Germline V CDR1 and CDR2: KGHDR, SFDVKD.

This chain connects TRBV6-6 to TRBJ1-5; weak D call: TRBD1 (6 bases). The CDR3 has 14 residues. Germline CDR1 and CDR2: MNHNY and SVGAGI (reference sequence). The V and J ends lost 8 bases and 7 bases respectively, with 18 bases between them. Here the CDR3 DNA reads TGTGCCAGCCAAGCAAGGGGGTCGTCGCAGCCCCAGCATTTT. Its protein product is CASQARGSSQPQHF.

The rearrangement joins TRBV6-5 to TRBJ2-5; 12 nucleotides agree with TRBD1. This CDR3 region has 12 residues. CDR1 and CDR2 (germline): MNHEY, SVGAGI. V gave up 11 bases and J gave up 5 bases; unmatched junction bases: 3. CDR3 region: CAGDRGRETQYF. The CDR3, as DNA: TGTGCCGGGGACAGGGGGCGGGAGACCCAGTACTTC.